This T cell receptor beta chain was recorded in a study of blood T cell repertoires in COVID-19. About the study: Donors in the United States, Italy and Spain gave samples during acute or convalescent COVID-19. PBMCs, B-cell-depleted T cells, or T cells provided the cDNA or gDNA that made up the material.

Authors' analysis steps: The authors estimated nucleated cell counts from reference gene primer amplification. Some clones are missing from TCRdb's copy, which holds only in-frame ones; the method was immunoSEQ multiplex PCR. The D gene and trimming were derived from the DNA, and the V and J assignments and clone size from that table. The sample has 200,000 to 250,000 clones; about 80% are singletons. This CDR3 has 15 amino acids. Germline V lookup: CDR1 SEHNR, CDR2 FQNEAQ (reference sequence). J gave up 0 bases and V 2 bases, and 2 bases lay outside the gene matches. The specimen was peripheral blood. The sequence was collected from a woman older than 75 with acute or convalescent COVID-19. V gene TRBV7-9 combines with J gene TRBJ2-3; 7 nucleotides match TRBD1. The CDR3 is CASSLQGVSTDTQYF. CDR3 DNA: TGTGCCAGCAGCTTACAGGGGGTTAGCACAGATACGCAGTATTTT.